Sequencing of this T cell receptor beta chain was carried out in a study of blood T cell repertoires in COVID-19. Looking at the study overall: T cells, B-cell-depleted T cells, or PBMCs provided the cDNA or gDNA that served as material.

The CDR3 has 19 residues. Germline CDR1 SGHAT, CDR2 FQNNGV. V dropped 5 bases and J dropped 3; count of bases not matched to a gene: 16. Sequenced by immunoSEQ multiplex PCR; TCRdb stores in-frame clones only, minus some. The data contain about 240,000 clones, over 80% of them singletons. The V gene is TRBV11-2, the J gene TRBJ1-3, with 10 bases matching TRBD1. The specimen sequenced was peripheral blood. This receptor was taken from a woman aged 55-69 years with active or convalescent COVID-19. CDR3 sequence (DNA): TGTGCCAGCAGCCCCAAGCGGGACAGGGGTCATCTCTTTGGAAACACCATATATTTT. Translation gives CASSPKRDRGHLFGNTIYF.